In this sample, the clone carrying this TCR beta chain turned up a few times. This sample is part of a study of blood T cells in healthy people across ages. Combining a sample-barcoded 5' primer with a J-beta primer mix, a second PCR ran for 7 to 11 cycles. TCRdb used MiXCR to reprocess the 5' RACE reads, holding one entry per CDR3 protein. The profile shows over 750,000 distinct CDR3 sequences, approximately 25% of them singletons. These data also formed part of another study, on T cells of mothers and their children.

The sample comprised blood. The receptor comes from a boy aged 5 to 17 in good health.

The CDR3 loop is CASSFPLKRELGDTQYF. The CDR3 DNA reads TGTGCCAGCAGCTTTCCCCTCAAGCGGGAGTTGGGAGATACGCAGTATTTT. The rearrangement links TRBV7-9 to TRBJ2-3, with 8 bases lining up with TRBD2. The J segment lost 5 bases and the V segment lost 3 bases, leaving 13 bases of the junction unmatched. Per germline, CDR1 SEHNR and CDR2 FQNEAQ (reference sequence). The CDR3 length is 17 residues.